This paragraph reports one T cell receptor beta chain. As yet, its antigen is unknown. TCRdb processed the 5' RACE reads again and assigns one entry to each CDR3 protein, with no DNA. The sample spans about 330,000 distinct CDR3 sequences; the ten largest clones claim roughly 2%. This sample was included in a study of monozygotic twins with inflammatory bowel disease. No T cells were sorted before total RNA was taken from whole blood. The CDR3 contains 18 residues. Study results and limitations: Differences in immunosuppressive treatment may have been a source of added variability in patient repertoires.

The receptor was derived from a human donor with ulcerative colitis or Crohn's disease, or a healthy co-twin of an affected twin (not recorded which). The chain carries TRBV12-3 or TRBV12-4 and TRBJ2-5; TCRdb returns TRBD1, unconfirmable since there is no DNA. Sequencing was done on a sample of blood. CDR3 loop: CASSLGSGGQGLRETQYF.